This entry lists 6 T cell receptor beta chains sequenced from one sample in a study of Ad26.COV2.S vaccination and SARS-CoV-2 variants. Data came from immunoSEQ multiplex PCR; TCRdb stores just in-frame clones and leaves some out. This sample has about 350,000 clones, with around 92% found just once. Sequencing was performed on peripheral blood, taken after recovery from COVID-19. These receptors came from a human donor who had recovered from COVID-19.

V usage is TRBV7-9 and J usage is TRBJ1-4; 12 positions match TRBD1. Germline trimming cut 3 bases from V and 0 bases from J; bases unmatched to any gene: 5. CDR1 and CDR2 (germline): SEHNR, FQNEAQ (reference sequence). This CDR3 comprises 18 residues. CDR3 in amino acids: CASSLGQGATPTNEKLFF. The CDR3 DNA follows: TGTGCCAGCAGCTTGGGACAGGGGGCTACTCCAACTAATGAAAAACTGTTTTTT.

The DNA of the CDR3 is TGTGCCAGCAGTGGATACGGGACCAATCAGCCCCAGCATTTT. It translates to CASSGYGTNQPQHF. V gene TRBV9 combines with J gene TRBJ1-5; tentatively, D is TRBD1 (5 bases). This CDR3 is built from 14 residues. Germline V lookup: CDR1 SGDLS, CDR2 YYNGEE. V dropped 5 bases and J dropped 3 bases, with 12 bases sitting between them.

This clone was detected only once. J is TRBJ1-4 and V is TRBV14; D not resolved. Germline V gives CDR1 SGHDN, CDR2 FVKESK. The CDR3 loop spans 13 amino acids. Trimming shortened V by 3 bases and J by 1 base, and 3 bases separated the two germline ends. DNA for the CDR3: TGTGCCAGCAGCCATGGAACTAATGAAAAACTGTTTTTT. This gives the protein CASSHGTNEKLFF. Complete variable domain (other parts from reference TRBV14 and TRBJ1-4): EAGVTQFPSHSVIEKGQTVTLRCDPISGHDNLYWYRRVMGKEIKFLLHFVKESKQDESGMPNNRFLAERTGGTYSTLKVQPAELEDSGVYFCASSHGTNEKLFFGSGTQLSVL.

This CDR3 reads CASSWGRPSNYGYTF. CDR3 in DNA: TGTGCCAGCAGTTGGGGGAGGCCCTCTAACTATGGCTACACCTTC. V usage is TRBV5-8 and J usage is TRBJ1-2, with D perhaps matching TRBD1 (5 bases). V lost 5 bases to trimming and J lost 0 bases, with 14 bases between them. Germline assignment: CDR1 SGHTS and CDR2 YDEGEE. This CDR3 has 15 amino acids.

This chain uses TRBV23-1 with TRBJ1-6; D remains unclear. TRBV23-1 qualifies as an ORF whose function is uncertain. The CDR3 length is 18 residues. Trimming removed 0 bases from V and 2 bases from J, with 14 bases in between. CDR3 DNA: TGCGCCAGCAGTCAATCGTCGTATCACGGGACCTATAATTCACCCCTCCACTTT. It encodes CASSQSSYHGTYNSPLHF.

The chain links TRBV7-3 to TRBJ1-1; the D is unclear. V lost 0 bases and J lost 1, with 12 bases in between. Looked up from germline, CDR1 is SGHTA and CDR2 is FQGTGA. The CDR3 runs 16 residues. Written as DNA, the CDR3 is TGTGCCAGCAGCTTAACTGCAAATGGGTGGAACACTGAAGCTTTCTTT. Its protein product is CASSLTANGWNTEAFF.